The 15 T cell receptor beta chains below all came from one sample that was sequenced in a study of shared clonotypes between healthy human individuals (TCRdb year 2020). The receptor library was made with the immunoSEQ multiplex PCR assay. The table was pulled from immuneACCESS by TCRdb, which kept in-frame rearrangements only. Such tables lose some clones; where checked, under half of the loss comes from unresolved V genes, and the rest has no known cause. Recorded for this sample are some 2,000,000 clones; around 95% of them occurred a single time. The ten largest clones represent roughly 0.13% of the sample. Material for sequencing was naive CD4+ T cells sorted from blood. In the paper's terms, the cell subset or site label means: CD45RA+ positively selected. The receptor source for this set is a man younger than 35 in good health.

The CDR3 nucleotides are TGTGCCAGCAGCGTTTTTGACAGGGGGGATTCACCCCTCCACTTT. This translates into CASSVFDRGDSPLHF. This chain joins TRBV9 and TRBJ1-6, with 9 bases aligning to TRBD1. This CDR3 contains 15 residues. The ends lost 2 bases at V and 8 bases at J; junction bases unmatched: 5. Germline assignment: CDR1 SGDLS and CDR2 YYNGEE.

V usage is TRBV10-2 and J usage is TRBJ2-5, with 10 bases lining up with TRBD2. V was clipped by 8 bases and J by 5 bases; unmatched bases: 5. This CDR3 is built from 13 residues. Germline lookup yields CDR1 WSHSY and CDR2 SAAADI. The CDR3 DNA reads as TGCGCCAGCCGTCTAGCGGGAGTGGAGACCCAGTACTTC. Translating it yields CASRLAGVETQYF.

With respect to this clone: This same CDR3 is encoded by further DNA sequences in the sample. DNA for the CDR3: TGTGCCAGCAGCCCCGGGGTGGATACGCAGTATTTT. It translates to CASSPGVDTQYF. This chain connects TRBV9 to TRBJ2-3, with D possibly being TRBD2 (5 bases). Trimming removed 4 bases from V and 6 bases from J, with 9 bases in between. Germline values: CDR1 SGDLS, CDR2 YYNGEE. This CDR3 comprises 12 residues.

This clone occurred once. This sequence joins TRBV5-4 and TRBJ2-1; D is unresolved. The germline V and J ends were trimmed by 4 bases and 0 bases, with 11 bases remaining between them. The CDR3 extends over 15 amino acids. The germline gives CDR1 SGHNT, CDR2 YYREEE (reference sequence). CDR3 DNA sequence: TGTGCCAGCAGCGTTGACAAGAACTCCTACAATGAGCAGTTCTTC. Its protein is CASSVDKNSYNEQFF.

The CDR3 coding sequence is TGCGCCAGCAGCCCCAGGGTCGGGGATACGCAGTATTTT. It specifies CASSPRVGDTQYF. The chain has TRBV5-1 and TRBJ2-3; the D gene is possibly TRBD1 (5 bases). Germline V lookup: CDR1 SGHRS, CDR2 YFSETQ. The CDR3 sequence is 13 residues long. Trimming took off 4 bases at V and 6 bases at J, with 12 bases between the two ends. Supplemented by reference TRBV5-1 and TRBJ2-3, the full variable domain reads KAGVTQTPRYLIKTRGQQVTLSCSPISGHRSVSWYQQTPGQGLQFLFEYFSETQRNKGNFPGRFSGRQFSNSRSEMNVSTLELGDSALYLCASSPRVGDTQYFGPGTRLTVL.

The V call is TRBV7-9, the J call TRBJ1-3, with unresolved D. Germline V lookup: CDR1 SEHNR, CDR2 FQNEAQ (reference sequence). This CDR3 has 16 amino acids. V was clipped by 1 base and J by 0 bases, with 10 bases between them. The CDR3 sequence: CASSLGWTYSGNTIYF. CDR3 bases: TGTGCCAGCAGCTTAGGTTGGACTTACTCTGGAAACACCATATATTTT.

V is TRBV30 and J is TRBJ2-1; no clear D gene. The CDR3 spans 13 residues. Trimming pared 0 bases from V and 10 bases from J, leaving 13 bases between. CDR1 is GTSNPN and CDR2 is SVGIG in the germline V gene (reference sequence). The CDR3 protein is CAWSVLSPGEQFF. The DNA for the CDR3 is TGTGCCTGGAGTGTACTAAGTCCTGGGGAGCAGTTCTTC.

The chain carries TRBV5-4 and TRBJ2-7; D perhaps matches TRBD1 (8 bases). Germline loops: CDR1 SGHNT, CDR2 YYREEE (reference sequence). Trimming cost V 4 bases and J 2 bases, with 19 bases left between them. The CDR3 sequence is 16 residues long. The DNA for the CDR3 is TGTGCCAGCAGCGGGGGGGACAGGTCCATACCCTACGAGCAGTACTTC. The encoded protein is CASSGGDRSIPYEQYF.

The DNA for the CDR3 is TGTGCCAGCAGGAGGGTGGGGGACACTGAAGCTTTCTTT. Translating gives CASRRVGDTEAFF. This sequence joins TRBV6-1 and TRBJ1-1, with D tentatively TRBD1 (5 bases). The CDR3 length is 13 residues. The V end lost 6 bases, the J end lost 3 bases, and 11 bases lay between the germline ends. Germline V gives CDR1 MNHNS, CDR2 SASEGT.

The chain carries TRBV14 and TRBJ2-1; 9 bases align to TRBD1. The junction had 6 bases not matched to a gene; V was cut back by 5 bases and J by 7 bases. CDR1 and CDR2 from the germline V gene are SGHDN and FVKESK. The CDR3 is made up of 14 amino acids. The CDR3 spells CASSLWTGANEQFF. Written as DNA, the CDR3 is TGTGCCAGCAGCTTATGGACAGGGGCGAATGAGCAGTTCTTC.

J is TRBJ1-6 and V is TRBV30, with 7 bases lining up with TRBD1. The CDR3 consists of 15 residues. CDR1 and CDR2 (germline): GTSNPN, SVGIG (reference sequence). Unmatched junction bases numbered 12, after V lost 5 bases and J lost 8 bases. Here the CDR3 DNA reads TGTGCCTGGTTACTACAGGGGACGGGGCATTCACCCCTCCACTTT. Translating it yields CAWLLQGTGHSPLHF. The entire variable domain, with the rest obtained from reference TRBV30 and TRBJ1-6, is as follows: SQTIHQWPATLVQPVGSPLSLECTVEGTSNPNLYWYRQAAGRGLQLLFYSVGIGQISSEVPQNLSASRPQDRQFILSSKKLLLSDSGFYLCAWLLQGTGHSPLHFGNGTRLTVT.

This clone was detected once. The V call is TRBV11-2, the J call TRBJ1-6, with TRBD1 matching 7 bases. V dropped 4 bases and J dropped 5; count of bases not matched to a gene: 8. CDR3 length: 16 amino acids. The germline V gene has CDR1 SGHAT and CDR2 FQNNGV. The CDR3 is CASSYRQGVNNSPLHF. The CDR3 DNA sequence: TGTGCCAGCAGCTACCGACAGGGTGTGAATAATTCACCCCTCCACTTT.

The chain combines TRBV11-2 with TRBJ1-6; 10 nucleotides align to TRBD1. Germline loops: CDR1 SGHAT, CDR2 FQNNGV. CDR3 length: 16 residues. The trim removed 5 bases at V and 5 bases at J, leaving 6 bases unmatched. CDR3: CASSPWTGGNNSPLHF. CDR3 in DNA: TGTGCCAGCAGCCCTTGGACAGGGGGAAATAATTCACCCCTCCACTTT. The whole variable domain, remainder taken from reference TRBV11-2 and TRBJ1-6, is EAGVAQSPRYKIIEKRQSVAFWCNPISGHATLYWYQQILGQGPKLLIQFQNNGVVDDSQLPKDRFSAERLKGVDSTLKIQPAKLEDSAVYLCASSPWTGGNNSPLHFGNGTRLTVT.

The J gene is TRBJ1-4, the V gene TRBV29-1; D unresolved. Germline-derived CDR1 and CDR2 are SQVTM and ANQGSEA. The CDR3 spans 13 residues. V lost 2 bases and J lost 7, with 11 bases in between. In nucleotides, the CDR3 is TGCAGCGTTGAAATTGGGCCCCGTGAAAAACTGTTTTTT. Protein product: CSVEIGPREKLFF.

The rearrangement links TRBV4-3 to TRBJ1-2; unclear D gene. V gave up 0 bases and J gave up 3 bases, with 11 bases separating them. Germline V gene lookup returns CDR1 LGHNA and CDR2 YSLEER. This CDR3 has 15 residues. The CDR3 nucleotides are TGCGCCAGCAGCCAAGAGTTGAACACATACTATGGCTACACCTTC. Protein product: CASSQELNTYYGYTF.